The rows below give T cell receptor beta chains drawn from one sample of a study of cytomegalovirus exposure and HLA in healthy donors. TCRdb's copy holds only in-frame clones and misses some; the assay was immunoSEQ multiplex PCR. The data hold more than 95,000 clones, with 76% observed a single time. The sample was PBMCs. The receptors come from a man in his forties or fifties in good health and CMV-seropositive. The CDR3 runs from the conserved cysteine through the conserved F or W. D genes are given only for firm matches.

d_call	v_call	j_call	cdr3_aa
-	TRBV5-4	-	CASSFGGAYEQYF
-	TRBV11-3	TRBJ2-3	CASSTRAQWTSTDTQYF
-	TRBV6-5	TRBJ2-3	CASSYSRADTQYF
TRBD1	TRBV28	TRBJ2-7	CASFSPGQKSYEQYF
-	TRBV9	-	CASSVADRSYEQYF
-	TRBV13	TRBJ2-7	CASARAGSSYEQYF
TRBD2	TRBV11-3	TRBJ2-1	CASSSQWLAGVEQFF
TRBD1	TRBV5-1	TRBJ2-1	CASSYGQGANEQFF
TRBD1	TRBV6-6	TRBJ1-1	CASRPLDRARGTEAFF
TRBD1	TRBV30	TRBJ1-2	CAWSVRSQGQGWNGYTF
-	TRBV30	TRBJ2-7	CAWSVPKGYEQYF
TRBD1	TRBV28	TRBJ1-5	CASSPPGQGLDQPQHF
-	TRBV10-3	TRBJ1-4	CATGGAGGDEKLFF
-	TRBV27	TRBJ1-1	CASSSSFRKGDTEAFF
TRBD2	TRBV4-2	TRBJ2-7	CASSQELAGGLSYEQYF
-	TRBV5-1	TRBJ1-2	CASSSTTSSPGSYTF
-	TRBV29-1	TRBJ1-1	CSVAQYMNTEAFF
TRBD1	TRBV27	TRBJ1-1	CASSPWTGRTEAFF
TRBD2	TRBV5-1	TRBJ2-6	CASSFELAGVSGANVLTF